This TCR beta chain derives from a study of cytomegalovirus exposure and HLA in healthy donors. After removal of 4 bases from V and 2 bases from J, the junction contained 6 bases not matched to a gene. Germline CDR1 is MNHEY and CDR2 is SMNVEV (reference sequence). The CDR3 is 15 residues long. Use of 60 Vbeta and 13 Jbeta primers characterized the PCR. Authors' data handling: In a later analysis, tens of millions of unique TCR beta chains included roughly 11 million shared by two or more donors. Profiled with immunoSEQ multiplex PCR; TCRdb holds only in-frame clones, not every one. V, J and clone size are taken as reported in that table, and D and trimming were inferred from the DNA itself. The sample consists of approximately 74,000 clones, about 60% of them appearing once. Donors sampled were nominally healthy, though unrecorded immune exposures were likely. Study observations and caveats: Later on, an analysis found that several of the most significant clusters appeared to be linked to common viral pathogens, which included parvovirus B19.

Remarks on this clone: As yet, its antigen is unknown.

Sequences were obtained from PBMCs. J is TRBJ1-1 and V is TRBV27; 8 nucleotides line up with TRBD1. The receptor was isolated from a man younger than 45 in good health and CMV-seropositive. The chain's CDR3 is CASSYRTGINTEAFF. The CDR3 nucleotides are TGTGCCAGCAGTTACAGGACAGGGATAAACACTGAAGCTTTCTTT.